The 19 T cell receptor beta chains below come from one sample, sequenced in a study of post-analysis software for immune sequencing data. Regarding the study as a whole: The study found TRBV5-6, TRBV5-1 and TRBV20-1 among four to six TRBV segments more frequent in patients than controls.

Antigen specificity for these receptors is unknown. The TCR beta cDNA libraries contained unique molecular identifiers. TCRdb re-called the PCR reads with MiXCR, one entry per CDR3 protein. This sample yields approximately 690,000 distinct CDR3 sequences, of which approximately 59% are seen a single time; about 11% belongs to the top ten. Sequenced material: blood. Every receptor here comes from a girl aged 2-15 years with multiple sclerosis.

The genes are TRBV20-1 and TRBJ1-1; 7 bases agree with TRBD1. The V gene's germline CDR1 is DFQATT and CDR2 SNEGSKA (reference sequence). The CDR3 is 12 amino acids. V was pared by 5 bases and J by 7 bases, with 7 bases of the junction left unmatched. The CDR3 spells CSARQGGGEAFF. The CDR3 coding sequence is TGCAGTGCTCGTCAGGGGGGCGGTGAAGCTTTCTTT.

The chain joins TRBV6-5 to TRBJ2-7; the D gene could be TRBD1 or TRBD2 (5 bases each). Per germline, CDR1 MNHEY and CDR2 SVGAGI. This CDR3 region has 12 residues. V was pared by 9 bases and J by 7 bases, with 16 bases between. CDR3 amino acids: CASRRGPGEQYF. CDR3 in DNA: TGTGCCAGTCGGCGAGGGCCAGGGGAGCAGTACTTC.

The CDR3 loop is CASSGGSLGEQFF. The CDR3 region has the DNA TGTGCCAGCAGCGGGGGGTCGTTAGGTGAGCAGTTCTTC. V is TRBV9 and J is TRBJ2-1; D is perhaps TRBD1 or TRBD2 (5 bases each). V lost 3 bases to trimming and J lost 9 bases, with 13 bases between them. The CDR3 runs 13 residues. Per the germline V gene, CDR1 is SGDLS and CDR2 is YYNGEE.

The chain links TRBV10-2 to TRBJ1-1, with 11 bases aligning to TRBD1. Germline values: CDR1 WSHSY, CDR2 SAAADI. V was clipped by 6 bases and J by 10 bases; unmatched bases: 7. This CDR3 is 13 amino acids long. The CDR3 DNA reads TGCGCCAGCAGCCTGGACAGGGGGCGGGGAGCTTTCTTT. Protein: CASSLDRGRGAFF.

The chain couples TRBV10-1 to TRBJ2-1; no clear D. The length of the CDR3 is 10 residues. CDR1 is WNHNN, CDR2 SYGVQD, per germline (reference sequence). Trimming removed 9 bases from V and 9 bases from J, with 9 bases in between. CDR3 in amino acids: CARDPGEQFF. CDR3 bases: TGCGCCAGAGACCCTGGTGAGCAGTTCTTC.

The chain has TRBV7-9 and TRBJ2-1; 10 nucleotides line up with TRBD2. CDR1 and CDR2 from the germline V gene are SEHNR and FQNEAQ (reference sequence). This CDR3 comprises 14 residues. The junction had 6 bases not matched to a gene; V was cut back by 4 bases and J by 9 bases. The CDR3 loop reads CASSSRLAGTEQFF. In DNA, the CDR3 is TGTGCCAGCAGCTCCAGACTAGCGGGCACTGAGCAGTTCTTC.

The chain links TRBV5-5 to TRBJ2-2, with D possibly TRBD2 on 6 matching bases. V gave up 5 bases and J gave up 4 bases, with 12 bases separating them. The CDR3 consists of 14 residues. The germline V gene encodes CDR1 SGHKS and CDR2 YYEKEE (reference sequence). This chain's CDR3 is CASSGDWGTGELFF. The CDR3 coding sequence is TGTGCCAGCAGTGGGGACTGGGGCACCGGGGAGCTGTTTTTT.

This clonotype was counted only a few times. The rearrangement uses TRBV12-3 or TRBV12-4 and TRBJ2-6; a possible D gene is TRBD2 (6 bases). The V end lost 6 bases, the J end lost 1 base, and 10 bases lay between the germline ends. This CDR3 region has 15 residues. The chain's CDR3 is CASSPGGSGANVLTF. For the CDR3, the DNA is TGTGCCAGCAGCCCTGGGGGGTCTGGGGCCAACGTCCTGACTTTC.

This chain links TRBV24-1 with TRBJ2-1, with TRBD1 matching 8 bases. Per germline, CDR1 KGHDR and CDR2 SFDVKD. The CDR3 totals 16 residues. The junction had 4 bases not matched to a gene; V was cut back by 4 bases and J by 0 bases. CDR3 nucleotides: TGTGCCACCAGTGACCGGACAGGGAGCTCCTACAATGAGCAGTTCTTC. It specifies CATSDRTGSSYNEQFF.

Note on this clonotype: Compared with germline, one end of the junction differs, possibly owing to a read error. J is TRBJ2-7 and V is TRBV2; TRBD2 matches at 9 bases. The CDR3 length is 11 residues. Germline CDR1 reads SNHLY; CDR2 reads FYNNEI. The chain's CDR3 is CASIEGLAPYF. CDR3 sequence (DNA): TGTGCCAGCATTGAAGGACTAGCGCCGTACTTC.

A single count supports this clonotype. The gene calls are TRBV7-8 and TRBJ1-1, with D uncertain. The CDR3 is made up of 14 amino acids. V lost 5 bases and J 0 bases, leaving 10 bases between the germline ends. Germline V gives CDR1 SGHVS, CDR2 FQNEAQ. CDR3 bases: TGTGCCAGCAGCCTTACCAACTTGAACACTGAAGCTTTCTTT. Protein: CASSLTNLNTEAFF.

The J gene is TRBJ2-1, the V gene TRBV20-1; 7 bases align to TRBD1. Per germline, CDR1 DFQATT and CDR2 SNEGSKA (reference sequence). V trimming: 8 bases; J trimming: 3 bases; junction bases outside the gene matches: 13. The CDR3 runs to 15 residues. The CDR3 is CSPSQGQAVYNEQFF. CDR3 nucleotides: TGCAGTCCGTCCCAAGGACAGGCTGTCTACAATGAGCAGTTCTTC.

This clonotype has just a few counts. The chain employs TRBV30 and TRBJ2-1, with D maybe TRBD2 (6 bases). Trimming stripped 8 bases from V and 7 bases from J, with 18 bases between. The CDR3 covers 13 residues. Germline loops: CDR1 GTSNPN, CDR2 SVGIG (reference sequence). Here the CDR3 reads CAGEVLAGNEQFF. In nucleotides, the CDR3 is TGTGCCGGGGAGGTACTGGCGGGGAATGAGCAGTTCTTC.

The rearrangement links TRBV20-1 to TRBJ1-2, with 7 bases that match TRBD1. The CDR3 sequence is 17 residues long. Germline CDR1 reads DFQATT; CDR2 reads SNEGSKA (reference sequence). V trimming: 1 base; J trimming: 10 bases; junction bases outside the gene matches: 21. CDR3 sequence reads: CSARVRDSFNSLWYYTF. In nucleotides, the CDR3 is TGCAGTGCTAGAGTGAGGGACAGCTTCAACTCTCTCTGGTACTACACCTTC.

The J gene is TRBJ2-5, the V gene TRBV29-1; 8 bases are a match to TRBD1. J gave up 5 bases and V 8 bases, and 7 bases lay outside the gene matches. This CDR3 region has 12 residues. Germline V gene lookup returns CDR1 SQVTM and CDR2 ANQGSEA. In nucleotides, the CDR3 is TGCAGCACAGAGACAGGGGATGAGACCCAGTACTTC. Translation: CSTETGDETQYF.

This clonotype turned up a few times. The chain's CDR3 is CASSLSPGVRSGANVLTF. The CDR3 DNA is TGTGCCAGCAGCTTGTCCCCAGGGGTTCGGTCTGGGGCCAACGTCCTGACTTTC. The chain combines TRBV5-5 with TRBJ2-6; D is perhaps TRBD1 (6 bases). Germline loops: CDR1 SGHKS, CDR2 YYEKEE (reference sequence). The CDR3 spans 18 residues. V was cut by 1 base and J by 1 base, with 15 bases left in between.

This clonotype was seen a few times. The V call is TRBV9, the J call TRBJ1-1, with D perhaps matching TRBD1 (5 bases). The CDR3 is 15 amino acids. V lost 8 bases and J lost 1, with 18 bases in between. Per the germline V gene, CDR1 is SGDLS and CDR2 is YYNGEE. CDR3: CASSPPGVRNTEAFF. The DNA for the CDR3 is TGTGCCAGTAGCCCTCCGGGGGTGAGGAACACTGAAGCTTTCTTT.

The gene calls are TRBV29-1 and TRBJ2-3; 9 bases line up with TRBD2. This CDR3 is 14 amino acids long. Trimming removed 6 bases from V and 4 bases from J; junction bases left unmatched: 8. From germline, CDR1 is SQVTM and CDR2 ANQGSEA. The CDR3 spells CSVYSGRSPDTQYF. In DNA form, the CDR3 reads TGCAGCGTATATAGCGGGAGAAGCCCAGATACGCAGTATTTT.

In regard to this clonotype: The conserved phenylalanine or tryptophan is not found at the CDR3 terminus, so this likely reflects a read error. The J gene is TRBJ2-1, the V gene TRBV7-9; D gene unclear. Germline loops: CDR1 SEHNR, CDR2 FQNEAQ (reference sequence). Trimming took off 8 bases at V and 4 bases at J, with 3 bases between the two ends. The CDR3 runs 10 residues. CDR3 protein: CASGYNEQFL. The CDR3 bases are TGTGCCAGCGGATACAATGAGCAGTTCTTA.